The next 7 T cell receptor beta chains were all read from a single sample in a study of blood T cell repertoires in COVID-19. TCRdb's copy holds only in-frame clones and misses some; the assay was immunoSEQ multiplex PCR. This table has 200,000 to 250,000 clones, around 84% appearing once. Material for sequencing was peripheral blood. The receptors were sampled from a woman aged 80 or over with COVID-19, enrolled during active disease.

The chain has TRBV28 and TRBJ1-2, with 9 positions matching TRBD1. V was clipped by 5 bases and J by 8 bases; unmatched bases: 3. The V gene's germline CDR1 is MDHEN and CDR2 SYDVKM. This CDR3 contains 12 residues. The CDR3 loop is CASSTGGKGYTF. CDR3 in DNA: TGTGCCAGCAGTACAGGGGGCAAAGGCTACACCTTC.

The genes are TRBV12-3 or TRBV12-4 and TRBJ1-1; the D is unclear. This CDR3 comprises 13 residues. Trimming took 7 bases from V and 6 from J, leaving 15 bases between them. The CDR3 DNA is TGTGCCAGCATGAAAGGGAAGGGAGCTGAAGCTTTCTTT. This translates into CASMKGKGAEAFF.

V usage is TRBV24-1 and J usage is TRBJ1-2; a possible D gene is TRBD1 (5 bases). Germline values: CDR1 KGHDR, CDR2 SFDVKD. This CDR3 has 16 amino acids. V lost 4 bases to trimming and J lost 7 bases, with 21 bases between them. The CDR3 region has the DNA TGTGCCACCAGTGACGCCGGGGGGGGGACCCTCTTTGGCTACACCTTC. It specifies CATSDAGGGTLFGYTF.

The V gene is TRBV29-1, the J gene TRBJ2-2; TRBD1 aligns across 9 bases. V shed 6 bases, J shed 1 base, and the junction held 3 bases outside the gene matches. CDR3 size: 14 residues. Germline V gene lookup returns CDR1 SQVTM and CDR2 ANQGSEA. The CDR3 DNA is TGCAGCGTGCTGGGACAGGGGAACACCGGGGAGCTGTTTTTT. Its protein is CSVLGQGNTGELFF.

This sequence joins TRBV20-1 and TRBJ1-2, with TRBD1 matching 8 bases. The CDR3 totals 12 residues. Trimming cost V 3 bases and J 4 bases; bases outside gene matches: 1. Germline V gene data show CDR1 as DFQATT and CDR2 as SNEGSKA (reference sequence). CDR3 region: CSASGQGYGYTF. DNA of the CDR3: TGCAGTGCTAGTGGACAGGGCTATGGCTACACCTTC.

The chain links TRBV6-5 to TRBJ1-1; D possibly corresponds to TRBD1 (5 bases). Between the trimmed V and J ends, which lost 2 bases and 5 bases, there was a span of 9 bases. This CDR3 has 13 amino acids. Looked up from germline, CDR1 is MNHEY and CDR2 is SVGAGI. The CDR3 sequence: CASSYDSRTEAFF. The CDR3, as DNA: TGTGCCAGCAGTTACGACAGCAGAACTGAAGCTTTCTTT.

This chain links TRBV14 with TRBJ1-3; D perhaps matches TRBD1 (5 bases). Germline loops: CDR1 SGHDN, CDR2 FVKESK. Trimming took 2 bases from V and 3 from J, leaving 14 bases between them. The length of the CDR3 is 16 residues. The CDR3 DNA follows: TGTGCCAGCAGCCAATGGCAGGGACTAGGTGGAAACACCATATATTTT. Translated, it gives CASSQWQGLGGNTIYF.